The rows below give T cell receptor beta chains drawn from one sample of a study of T cells after yellow fever vaccination. TCRdb recomputed calls from the 5' RACE reads with MiXCR, one row per CDR3 protein. The profile shows more than 300,000 distinct CDR3 sequences, roughly 4.3% of them singletons. This sample comprised PBMCs, obtained 15 days after the yellow fever booster vaccination. Receptors were obtained from a man between 18 and 35 years old who received the YFV17D yellow fever vaccine. CDR3s include the opening cysteine and the closing phenylalanine or tryptophan. Each record gives: V gene, J gene, clone size, D gene, CDR3 DNA, CDR3 protein. A D gene is named only where the DNA matches it firmly. The size entry is marked missing in some rows and otherwise reads once, few, many or a size class.

>TRBV19|TRBJ2-2|many|.
TGTGCCAGTAGTATAGGGGGCACCGGGGAGCTGTTTTTT
CASSIGGTGELFF
>TRBV12-3/TRBV12-4|TRBJ1-1|.|.
TGTGCCAGCAGTCTCCGACTAGGAGGAATGAACACTGAAGCTTTCTTT
CASSLRLGGMNTEAFF
>TRBV7-2|TRBJ1-2|.|.
TGTGCCAGCAGCTTAGACGGGGGCACCTATGGCTACACCTTC
CASSLDGGTYGYTF
>TRBV4-1|TRBJ2-4|few|.
TGCGCCAGCAGCCAAGATATGGTGGGTGTCGGGCAGTACTTC
CASSQDMVGVGQYF
>TRBV27|TRBJ1-5|many|TRBD1
TGTGCCAGCAGTTATTTGGGACAGGGGCAGCCCCAGCATTTT
CASSYLGQGQPQHF
>TRBV2|TRBJ1-2|many|.
TGTGCCAGCAGTGATATCGGCCTACGGGCTAACTATGGCTACACCTTC
CASSDIGLRANYGYTF
>TRBV4-1|TRBJ2-1|.|.
TGCGCCAGCAGCCAAGTTGGGGAAAGCAATGAGCAGTTCTTC
CASSQVGESNEQFF
>TRBV24-1|TRBJ2-5|few|.
TGTGCCACCAGTGGAGTTTCCCAAGAGACCCAGTACTTC
CATSGVSQETQYF
>TRBV3-1|TRBJ2-3|many|.
TGTGCCAGCAGCCCCGTACGACAACGCACAGATACGCAGTATTTT
CASSPVRQRTDTQYF
>TRBV7-3|TRBJ2-3|many|.
TGTGCCAGCAGCTTGGAAGGGAACACAGATACGCAGTATTTT
CASSLEGNTDTQYF
>TRBV24-1|TRBJ2-2|few|TRBD1
TGTGCCACCAGTGGGTGGACAGGGGCTACCGGGGAGCTGTTTTTT
CATSGWTGATGELFF
>TRBV20-1|TRBJ1-2|.|TRBD1
TGCAGTGCTAGCCCCCTCGGACAGGGGCACTATGGCTACACCTTC
CSASPLGQGHYGYTF
>TRBV15|TRBJ1-1|many|.
TGTGCCACCAGCGGTACACAGAACACTGAAGCTTTCTTT
CATSGTQNTEAFF
>TRBV24-1|TRBJ2-5|few|TRBD2
TGTGCCACCAGTGACCGAGGACTAGCAGAAGAGACCCAGTACTTC
CATSDRGLAEETQYF
>TRBV5-1|TRBJ2-3|many|TRBD2
TGCGCCAGCAGCTCGGGACTAGCGGGGCTCACAGATACGCAGTATTTT
CASSSGLAGLTDTQYF
>TRBV5-1|TRBJ2-1|many|TRBD2
TGCGCAAGCAGCCCCCAGGGACTAGCGGGGGGCAATGAGCAGTTCTTC
CASSPQGLAGGNEQFF
>TRBV14|TRBJ2-1|few|.
TGTGCCAGCAGAGGCTCCTACAATGAGCAGTTCTTC
CASRGSYNEQFF
>TRBV27|TRBJ1-1|many|.
TGTGCCAGCAGTTCGGTTATCGTCGGGGGGGACACTGAAGCTTTCTTT
CASSSVIVGGDTEAFF
>TRBV20-1|TRBJ2-5|many|.
TGCAGTGCTAGAGATTTATTCCAAGAGACCCAGTACTTC
CSARDLFQETQYF
>TRBV21-1|TRBJ1-2|.|.
TGTGCCAGCAGGGAGACAGATAACTATGGCTACACCTTC
CASRETDNYGYTF
>TRBV7-2|TRBJ2-7|few|.
TGTGCCAGCAGGCTTGGCGCCTACGAGCAGTACTTC
CASRLGAYEQYF
>TRBV7-2|TRBJ1-5|many|.
TGTGCCAGCAGCCACCGGGGCTATAGCAATCAGCCCCAGCATTTT
CASSHRGYSNQPQHF
>TRBV4-2|TRBJ1-4|few|.
TGTGCCAGCAGCCACGTGCAGGGAGAGAATGAAAAACTGTTTTTT
CASSHVQGENEKLFF
>TRBV7-2|TRBJ2-3|many|.
TGTGCCAGCAGCTTAGCCGGGGAAGATACGCAGTATTTT
CASSLAGEDTQYF
>TRBV27|TRBJ1-2|.|.
TGTGCCAGCATCCCAGGACGGGGACATAACTATGGCTACACCTTC
CASIPGRGHNYGYTF
>TRBV12-3/TRBV12-4|TRBJ1-5|few|TRBD1
TGTGCCAGCAGTCAAAGACAGGGAGGTGGGCAGCCCCAGCATTTT
CASSQRQGGGQPQHF
>TRBV5-1|TRBJ2-5|many|.
TGCGCCAGCAGCATGACTAGACAAGAGACCCAGTACTTC
CASSMTRQETQYF
>TRBV20-1|TRBJ1-5|many|TRBD1
TGCAGTGCTAGAAAGGACAGGTCCTCTTGGCAGCCCCAGCATTTT
CSARKDRSSWQPQHF
>TRBV7-2|TRBJ2-3|few|TRBD2
TGTGCCAGCAGCTTCCAGCGGGGTGAAGATACGCAGTATTTT
CASSFQRGEDTQYF
>TRBV7-3|TRBJ2-3|.|TRBD2
TGTGCCAGCAGCCTGTTTGCGGGGGGCCCCGATACGCAGTATTTT
CASSLFAGGPDTQYF
>TRBV4-2|TRBJ1-5|many|.
TGTGCCAGCAGCCCCGACTCCGGTTCTGGGCAGCCCCAGCATTTT
CASSPDSGSGQPQHF